This T cell receptor beta chain was captured in a study of T cell responses to AZD1222 COVID-19 vaccine. Study-level background: Pooled in the analysis were second doses at about 4 or about 12 weeks. General study points: The study found Spike-specific TCR breadth and depth rose after two AZD1222 doses. Donors in the cohort were predominantly white British and more often female, and clonal diversity was possibly underestimated.

Germline assignment: CDR1 WSHSY and CDR2 SAAADI. V lost 5 bases, J lost 3 bases, and 4 bases stayed unmatched. This CDR3 has 14 residues. Some clones are missing from TCRdb's copy, which holds only in-frame ones; the method was immunoSEQ multiplex PCR. The table shows about 110,000 clones, with around nine tenths occurring only once. With respect to this clone: What it binds is not known.

The chain combines TRBV10-2 with TRBJ1-3, with 7 bases identical to TRBD1. Material: peripheral blood, obtained on day 0 of AZD1222 vaccination. This clonotype was obtained from an adult in good health. The CDR3 spells CASSRGQDGNTIYF. DNA of the CDR3: TGCGCCAGCAGTCGCGGACAGGATGGAAACACCATATATTTT.